These 13 T cell receptor beta chains were all obtained from the same sample, sequenced in a study of T cell responses to AZD1222 COVID-19 vaccine. Measured with immunoSEQ multiplex PCR; TCRdb has only the in-frame clones, and not every one. The sample holds about 170,000 clones, roughly 89% seen once. Material: peripheral blood, obtained 28 days after the second AZD1222 dose. The receptor set was obtained from an adult who received the AZD1222 COVID-19 vaccine.

V usage is TRBV14 and J usage is TRBJ2-3; D is uncertain. The V and J ends lost 1 base and 4 bases respectively, with 9 bases between them. CDR3 length equals 14 residues. In germline, CDR1 is SGHDN, CDR2 FVKESK. The CDR3 protein is CASSQVDSPDTQYF. CDR3 bases: TGTGCCAGCAGCCAAGTCGATTCGCCAGATACGCAGTATTTT.

In this sample, this clone turned up once. J is TRBJ1-5 and V is TRBV28; TRBD1 matches at 8 bases. The germline V gene encodes CDR1 MDHEN and CDR2 SYDVKM. V trimming: 6 bases; J trimming: 0 bases; junction bases outside the gene matches: 10. This CDR3 region has 17 residues. In DNA, the CDR3 is TGTGCCAGCAGGTCCCCAGGGGGCGAATATAGCAATCAGCCCCAGCATTTT. Protein: CASRSPGGEYSNQPQHF.

CDR3 in amino acids: CASSPDISGRALQPQHF. The CDR3 DNA sequence: TGCGCCAGCAGCCCAGATATATCTGGCAGGGCTCTTCAGCCCCAGCATTTT. The chain links TRBV4-1 to TRBJ1-5; D is possibly TRBD1 (5 bases). Germline V gene sequence: CDR1 MGHRA, CDR2 YSYEKL. CDR3 length: 17 residues. Between the trimmed V and J ends, which lost 4 bases and 6 bases, there was a span of 22 bases.

The chain recombines TRBV5-1 with TRBJ1-3; TRBD1 matches 7 bases. The CDR3 spans 14 residues. V shed 5 bases and J 2 bases; nucleotides not matched to a gene: 4. Germline CDR1 SGHRS, CDR2 YFSETQ. Here the CDR3 DNA reads TGCGCCAGCAGAGATACAGGGGCTGGAAACACCATATATTTT. It is translated as CASRDTGAGNTIYF.

This clone appeared a single time. The V call is TRBV19, the J call TRBJ1-2; perhaps TRBD1 as D (5 bases). Germline V gene sequence: CDR1 LNHDA, CDR2 SQIVND (reference sequence). V lost 3 bases and J lost 4, with 15 bases in between. The CDR3 is 15 amino acids. The chain's CDR3 is CASSIPGRDPYGYTF. For the CDR3, the DNA is TGTGCCAGTAGTATTCCGGGCAGGGACCCCTATGGCTACACCTTC.

The V call is TRBV4-1, the J call TRBJ1-2; D is ambiguous. The length of the CDR3 is 14 residues. Trimming left V 2 bases short and J 4 bases short, with 11 bases between. Per the germline V gene, CDR1 is MGHRA and CDR2 is YSYEKL. The CDR3 DNA reads TGCGCCAGCAGCCAAAGCGTGGTGACCTATGGCTACACCTTC. Protein product: CASSQSVVTYGYTF.

V is TRBV6-5 and J is TRBJ1-5; possible D gene TRBD1, 6 bases. The CDR3 loop spans 15 amino acids. V was pared by 5 bases and J by 4 bases, with 15 bases between. Looked up from germline, CDR1 is MNHEY and CDR2 is SVGAGI. CDR3 sequence (DNA): TGTGCCAGCAGTCCGACAGGTCGGTTGAATCAGCCCCAGCATTTT. This codes for CASSPTGRLNQPQHF.

V is TRBV6-2 or TRBV6-3 and J is TRBJ1-2; D unresolved. The CDR3 is 12 residues long. Trimming pared 4 bases from V and 5 bases from J, leaving 8 bases between. Germline values: CDR1 MNHEY, CDR2 SVGEGT. The CDR3, as DNA: TGTGCCAGCAGTTTTATAGGGTATGGCTACACCTTC. Residues: CASSFIGYGYTF.

The chain is built from TRBV2 and TRBJ2-1; D is unclear. The CDR3 length is 13 residues. V lost 7 bases and J lost 8, with 15 bases in between. Germline lookup yields CDR1 SNHLY and CDR2 FYNNEI. The DNA for the CDR3 is TGTGCCAGCAACCAACTTATTTGGGATGAGCAGTTCTTC. This codes for CASNQLIWDEQFF.

The chain uses TRBV24-1 and TRBJ2-1; D not certain. The CDR3 runs 13 residues. V was clipped by 1 base and J by 6 bases, with 6 bases between them. The germline gives CDR1 KGHDR, CDR2 SFDVKD. The DNA for the CDR3 is TGTGCCACCAGTGATTTCGGCGGCAATGAGCAGTTCTTC. The encoded protein is CATSDFGGNEQFF.

As for this clone: Within the sample, other DNA sequences also encode this same CDR3. This rearrangement joins TRBV7-9 to TRBJ2-7; D may be TRBD1 (6 bases). V gave up 5 bases and J gave up 1 base, with 12 bases separating them. The CDR3 is made up of 14 amino acids. CDR1 SEHNR and CDR2 FQNEAQ come from the germline V gene (reference sequence). The CDR3 reads CASSHDRFSYEQYF. The CDR3 coding sequence is TGTGCCAGCAGCCACGACAGGTTTTCCTACGAGCAGTACTTC. The full variable domain, in which reference TRBV7-9 and TRBJ2-7 provide the parts outside the CDR3, is DTGVSQNPRHKITKRGQNVTFRCDPISEHNRLYWYRQTLGQGPEFLTYFQNEAQLEKSRLLSDRFSAERPKGSFSTLEIQRTEQGDSAMYLCASSHDRFSYEQYFGPGTRLTVT.

This chain uses TRBV9 with TRBJ1-3; D ambiguous. V shed 0 bases and J shed 0 bases, with 7 bases lying between them. This CDR3 contains 15 residues. Germline V gene lookup returns CDR1 SGDLS and CDR2 YYNGEE. CDR3 in amino acids: CASSVAGLSGNTIYF. The CDR3 DNA follows: TGTGCCAGCAGCGTAGCCGGACTCTCTGGAAACACCATATATTTT. Looking up the rest from reference TRBV9 and TRBJ1-3 gives the full variable domain: DSGVTQTPKHLITATGQRVTLRCSPRSGDLSVYWYQQSLDQGLQFLIQYYNGEERAKGNILERFSAQQFPDLHSELNLSSLELGDSALYFCASSVAGLSGNTIYFGEGSWLTVV.

This clone was detected once. The gene calls are TRBV20-1 and TRBJ1-2; D may be TRBD1 (5 bases). The CDR3 spans 11 residues. Germline CDR1 reads DFQATT; CDR2 reads SNEGSKA (reference sequence). Trimming pared 6 bases from V and 8 bases from J, leaving 13 bases between. CDR3 sequence reads: CSASGFWGYTF. CDR3 sequence (DNA): TGCAGTGCCTCAGGGTTTTGGGGCTACACCTTC.